These T cell receptor beta chains were read from a single sample in a study of blood T cell repertoires in COVID-19. Repertoires were generated with immunoSEQ multiplex PCR, while TCRdb's copy carries only in-frame clones and drops some. The data hold fewer than 500,000 clones, with around 91% observed a single time. Sequenced input: PBMCs or T cells enriched from blood (not recorded which). The source is a man younger than 45 who had recovered from COVID-19. The CDR3 runs from the conserved cysteine through the conserved F or W. The D gene is left open where the match is weak.

>18|TRBV11-2|TRBD2
CASSLRTSGITNTGELFF
>14|TRBV19|TRBD1
CASSPGTGAYEQYF
>17|TRBV21-1|.
CASSKVRRGLVNYGYTF
>15|TRBV7-6|TRBD1
CASSSTGADGDTQYF
>14|TRBV11-2|.
CASTITGSAYEQYF
>12|TRBV2|.
CASSSSSTEQFF
>19|TRBV18|.
CASSFGRGKWPSWNNEQFF
>15|TRBV5-1|.
CASSRPETGFYGYTF
>13|TRBV2|.
CASSESRGGELFF
>15|TRBV28|TRBD1
CASSPPGQGFTRIYF
>18|TRBV7-9|TRBD1
CASRSLPGQGHSDTEAFF
>13|TRBV6-5|TRBD2
CASSTREGNIQYF
>12|TRBV7-9|.
CASSANRDIQHF
>13|TRBV6-5|TRBD1
CASRFRGQYGYTF
>15|TRBV5-8|.
CASSLMSGVLDEQYF
>16|TRBV30|TRBD1
CAWIPRPGQGVYEQYF
>15|TRBV18|.
CASSPGAGSEYGYTF
>16|TRBV19|TRBD1
CASSTGGVLTNTEAFF
>13|TRBV12-3/TRBV12-4|.
CASSPEGYTPQHF
>17|TRBV11-2|TRBD2
CASSLISGAGVADTQYF
>16|TRBV3-1/TRBV3-2|TRBD2
CASSHGTSGSIDTQYF
>14|TRBV5-1|.
CASSLVNSGDTQYF
>14|TRBV5-4|.
CASSVDLGAYTQYF
>12|TRBV6-6|.
CASSSSNSPLHF
>16|TRBV11-1|.
CASSQMSRSSYNEQFF